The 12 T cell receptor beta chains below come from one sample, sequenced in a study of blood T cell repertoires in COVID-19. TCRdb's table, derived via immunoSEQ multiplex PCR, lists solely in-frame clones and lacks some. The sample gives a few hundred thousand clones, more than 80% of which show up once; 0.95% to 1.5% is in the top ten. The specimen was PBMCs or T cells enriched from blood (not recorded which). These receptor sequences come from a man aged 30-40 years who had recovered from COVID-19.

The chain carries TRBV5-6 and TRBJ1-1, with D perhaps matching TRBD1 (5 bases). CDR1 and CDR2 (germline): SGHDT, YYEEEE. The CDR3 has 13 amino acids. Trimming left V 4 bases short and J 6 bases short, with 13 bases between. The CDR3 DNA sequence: TGTGCCAGCAGCCTTCCACAGGTGGCTGAAGCTTTCTTT. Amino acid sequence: CASSLPQVAEAFF.

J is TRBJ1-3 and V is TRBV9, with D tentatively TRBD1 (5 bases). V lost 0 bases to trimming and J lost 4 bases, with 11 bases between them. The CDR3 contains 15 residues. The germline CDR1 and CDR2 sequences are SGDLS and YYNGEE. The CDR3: CASSVERGFGNTIYF. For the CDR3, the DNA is TGTGCCAGCAGCGTAGAAAGGGGCTTCGGAAACACCATATATTTT.

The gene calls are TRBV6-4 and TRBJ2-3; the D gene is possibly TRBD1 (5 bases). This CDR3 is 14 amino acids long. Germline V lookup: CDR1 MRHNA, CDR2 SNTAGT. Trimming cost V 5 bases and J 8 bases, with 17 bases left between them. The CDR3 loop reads CASSLTTDTRTQYF. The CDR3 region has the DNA TGTGCCAGCAGTTTAACGACAGACACCCGTACGCAGTATTTT.

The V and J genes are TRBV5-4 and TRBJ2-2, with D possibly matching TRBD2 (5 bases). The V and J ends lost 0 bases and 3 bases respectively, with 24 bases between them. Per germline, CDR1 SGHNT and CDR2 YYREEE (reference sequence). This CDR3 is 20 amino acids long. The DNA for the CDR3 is TGTGCCAGCAGCTTGGAGTTAATCGGGATCGCGAACACCGACACCGGGGAGCTGTTTTTT. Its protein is CASSLELIGIANTDTGELFF. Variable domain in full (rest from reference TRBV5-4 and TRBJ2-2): ETGVTQSPTHLIKTRGQQVTLRCSSQSGHNTVSWYQQALGQGPQFIFQYYREEENGRGNFPPRFSGLQFPNYSSELNVNALELDDSALYLCASSLELIGIANTDTGELFFGEGSRLTVL.

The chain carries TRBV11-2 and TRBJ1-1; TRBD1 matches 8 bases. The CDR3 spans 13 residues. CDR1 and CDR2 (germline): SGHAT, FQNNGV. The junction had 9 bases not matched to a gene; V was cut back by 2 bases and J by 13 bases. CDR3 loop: CASSLLMTGELFF. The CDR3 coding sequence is TGTGCCAGCAGCTTACTAATGACAGGGGAACTTTTCTTT.

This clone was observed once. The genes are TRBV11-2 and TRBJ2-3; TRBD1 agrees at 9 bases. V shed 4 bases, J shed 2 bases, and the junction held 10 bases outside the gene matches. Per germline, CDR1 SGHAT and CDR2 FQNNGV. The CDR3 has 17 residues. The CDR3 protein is CASSYSFGQGFTDTQYF. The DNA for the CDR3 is TGTGCCAGCAGCTACTCCTTTGGACAGGGGTTCACAGATACGCAGTATTTT.

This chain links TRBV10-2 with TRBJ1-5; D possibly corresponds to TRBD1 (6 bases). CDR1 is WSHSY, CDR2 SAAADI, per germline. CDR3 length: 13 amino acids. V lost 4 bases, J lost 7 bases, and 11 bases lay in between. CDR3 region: CASSAGAGQPQHF. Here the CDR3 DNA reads TGCGCCAGCAGTGCAGGGGCTGGGCAGCCCCAGCATTTT.

The CDR3 nucleotides read TGTGCCAGCAGTGAAGCGCGGGGTGGCAATCAGCCCCAGCATTTT. Translating gives CASSEARGGNQPQHF. The chain joins TRBV2 to TRBJ1-5; no reliable D call. There are 15 residues in the CDR3. The germline V gene has CDR1 SNHLY and CDR2 FYNNEI. The V end was cut by 0 bases, the J end by 2 bases, with 8 bases between. Together with reference TRBV2 and TRBJ1-5, the CDR3 gives the full variable domain: EPEVTQTPSHQVTQMGQEVILRCVPISNHLYFYWYRQILGQKVEFLVSFYNNEISEKSEIFDDQFSVERPDGSNFTLKIRSTKLEDSAMYFCASSEARGGNQPQHFGDGTRLSIL.

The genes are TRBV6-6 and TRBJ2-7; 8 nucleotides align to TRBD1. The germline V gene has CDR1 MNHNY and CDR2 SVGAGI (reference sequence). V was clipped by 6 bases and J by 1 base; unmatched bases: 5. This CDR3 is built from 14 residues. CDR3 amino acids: CASSPDRVSYEQYF. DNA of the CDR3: TGTGCCAGCAGCCCGGACAGGGTGTCCTACGAGCAGTACTTC.

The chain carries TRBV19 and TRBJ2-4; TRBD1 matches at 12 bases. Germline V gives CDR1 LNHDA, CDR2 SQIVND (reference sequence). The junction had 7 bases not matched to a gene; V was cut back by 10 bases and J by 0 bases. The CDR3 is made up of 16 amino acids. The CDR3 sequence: CATTGTGGRAKNIQYF. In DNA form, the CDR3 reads TGTGCCACCACCGGGACAGGGGGCCGAGCCAAAAACATTCAGTACTTC.

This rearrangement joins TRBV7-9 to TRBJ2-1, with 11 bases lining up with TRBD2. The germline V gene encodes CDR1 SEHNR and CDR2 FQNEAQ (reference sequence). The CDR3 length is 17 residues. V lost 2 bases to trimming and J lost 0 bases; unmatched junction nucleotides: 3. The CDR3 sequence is CASSLPLAGGSYNEQFF. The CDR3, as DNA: TGTGCCAGCAGCTTACCCCTAGCGGGGGGCTCCTACAATGAGCAGTTCTTC.

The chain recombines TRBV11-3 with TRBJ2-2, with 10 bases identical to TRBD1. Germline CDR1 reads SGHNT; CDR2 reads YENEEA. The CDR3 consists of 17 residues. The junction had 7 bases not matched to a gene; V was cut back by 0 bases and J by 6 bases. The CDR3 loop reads CASSLDRLGQGSGELFF. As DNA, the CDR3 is TGTGCCAGCAGCTTAGATCGGCTGGGACAGGGGTCCGGGGAGCTGTTTTTT.